Listed here are 31 T cell receptor beta chains from one sample, sequenced in a study of blood T cell repertoires in COVID-19. The method was immunoSEQ multiplex PCR; TCRdb's version includes in-frame clones alone and lacks a portion of them. The data contain roughly 100,000 clones, 70% to 90% of them seen just once; the ten biggest clones take up just over 3%. Source material: peripheral blood. These receptors were collected from a man aged 45 to 65 in a cohort sampled during active COVID-19.

This sequence joins TRBV19 and TRBJ1-1, with D hard to call. This CDR3 is built from 16 residues. Germline V gene lookup returns CDR1 LNHDA and CDR2 SQIVND (reference sequence). The V and J ends lost 1 base and 1 base respectively, with 13 bases between them. CDR3 residues: CASSIVGANTNTEAFF. In nucleotides, the CDR3 is TGTGCCAGTAGTATAGTAGGAGCAAACACGAACACTGAAGCTTTCTTT. The variable domain in full, completed from reference TRBV19 and TRBJ1-1, reads DGGITQSPKYLFRKEGQNVTLSCEQNLNHDAMYWYRQDPGQGLRLIYYSQIVNDFQKGDIAEGYSVSREKKESFPLTVTSAQKNPTAFYLCASSIVGANTNTEAFFGQGTRLTVV.

This chain links TRBV6-5 with TRBJ2-7, with a tentative D call TRBD2 (6 bases). The V end lost 4 bases, the J end lost 6 bases, and 16 bases lay between the germline ends. The germline V gene has CDR1 MNHEY and CDR2 SVGAGI. The CDR3 loop spans 14 amino acids. As DNA, the CDR3 is TGTGCCAGCAGTTCATCGGCGGGACTGGGCGAGCAGTACGTC. It translates to CASSSSAGLGEQYV.

The chain joins TRBV28 to TRBJ2-5; 8 bases line up with TRBD1. The CDR3 consists of 15 residues. Germline V gene data show CDR1 as MDHEN and CDR2 as SYDVKM. Trimming cost V 5 bases and J 5 bases; bases outside gene matches: 10. Written as DNA, the CDR3 is TGTGCCAGCAGTCGGCAGGGGGCCTCTAGGGAGACCCAGTACTTC. Protein sequence: CASSRQGASRETQYF.

This clone appeared once. The chain joins TRBV5-1 to TRBJ1-1, with 7 nucleotides matching TRBD1. V gave up 2 bases and J gave up 5 bases; unmatched junction bases: 3. Germline V gene sequence: CDR1 SGHRS, CDR2 YFSETQ. The CDR3 contains 13 residues. The CDR3 reads CASSLGGWTEAFF. CDR3 DNA sequence: TGCGCCAGCAGCTTAGGGGGCTGGACTGAAGCTTTCTTT.

This chain connects TRBV11-3 to TRBJ2-3, with 9 positions matching TRBD2. Germline V gene sequence: CDR1 SGHNT, CDR2 YENEEA. V lost 1 base, J lost 2 bases, and 7 bases stayed unmatched. The CDR3 has 17 residues. The DNA of the CDR3 is TGTGCCAGCAGCTTAGGGGGCCTAGCGGGGAACACAGATACGCAGTATTTT. Amino acids: CASSLGGLAGNTDTQYF. Complete variable domain (other parts from reference TRBV11-3 and TRBJ2-3): EAGVVQSPRYKIIEKKQPVAFWCNPISGHNTLYWYLQNLGQGPELLIRYENEEAVDDSQLPKDRFSAERLKGVDSTLKIQPAELGDSAVYLCASSLGGLAGNTDTQYFGPGTRLTVL.

The chain's CDR3 is CASNTQGRAEQFF. For the CDR3, the DNA is TGTGCCAGCAATACTCAGGGGCGTGCCGAGCAGTTCTTC. The chain links TRBV2 to TRBJ2-1; TRBD1 is a possible D gene (6 bases). The CDR3 runs 13 residues. V was cut by 7 bases and J by 10 bases, with 17 bases left in between. Germline CDR1 is SNHLY and CDR2 is FYNNEI.

This sequence joins TRBV19 and TRBJ1-1; TRBD1 is a possible D gene (5 bases). Trimming took 5 bases from V and 0 from J, leaving 7 bases between them. Germline CDR1 and CDR2: LNHDA and SQIVND (reference sequence). CDR3 length: 13 amino acids. The CDR3 nucleotides read TGTGCCAGTAGTCAACAGGTGAACACTGAAGCTTTCTTT. The encoded protein is CASSQQVNTEAFF.

The chain links TRBV6-2 or TRBV6-3 to TRBJ1-4; no clear D. V lost 5 bases, J lost 7 bases, and 20 bases lay in between. This CDR3 has 16 amino acids. Germline-derived CDR1 and CDR2 are MNHEY and SVGEGT. Here the CDR3 DNA reads TGTGCCAGCAGTCGATATGGAGGGTTGGGTCGTGAAAAACTGTTTTTT. It codes for CASSRYGGLGREKLFF.

The chain uses TRBV28 and TRBJ2-1; D uncertain. CDR1 is MDHEN, CDR2 SYDVKM, per germline. V shed 4 bases and J shed 4 bases, with 11 bases lying between them. The CDR3 loop spans 14 amino acids. This chain's CDR3 is CASSWLDVYNEQFF. CDR3 nucleotide sequence: TGTGCCAGCAGTTGGCTAGATGTGTACAATGAGCAGTTCTTC.

This clone was picked up a small number of times. Within the sample, other DNA sequences also encode this same CDR3. J is TRBJ1-1 and V is TRBV5-6, with 7 bases fitting TRBD1. CDR3 length: 15 residues. Germline CDR1 and CDR2: SGHDT and YYEEEE. The junction had 2 bases not matched to a gene; V was cut back by 0 bases and J by 0 bases. The CDR3 nucleotides read TGTGCCAGCAGCTTGGGACAGGGCATGAACACTGAAGCTTTCTTT. Translated, it gives CASSLGQGMNTEAFF.

This clone appeared a single time. The chain recombines TRBV11-2 with TRBJ2-3, with TRBD2 identical over 8 bases. V lost 5 bases and J lost 1; bases outside the gene matches: 11. CDR1 SGHAT and CDR2 FQNNGV come from the germline V gene. The CDR3 is 17 amino acids. CDR3 loop: CASSQREGSGGTDTQYF. In DNA, the CDR3 is TGTGCCAGCAGCCAACGGGAGGGTAGCGGGGGCACAGATACGCAGTATTTT.

This chain uses TRBV2 with TRBJ2-1; D unclear. The CDR3 has 15 amino acids. Germline assignment: CDR1 SNHLY and CDR2 FYNNEI. Deletions cut 2 bases from V and 0 bases from J, with 8 bases between. CDR3 in DNA: TGTGCCAGCAGTGAATTCTCTAGCTCCTACAATGAGCAGTTCTTC. The encoded protein is CASSEFSSSYNEQFF.

This sequence joins TRBV5-6 and TRBJ2-7; tentative D call: TRBD1 (7 bases). The length of the CDR3 is 14 residues. Deletions cut 1 base from V and 4 bases from J, with 12 bases between. The germline CDR1 and CDR2 sequences are SGHDT and YYEEEE. The CDR3 nucleotides are TGTGCCAGCAGCTTGAGGCAGGGGGGATACGAGCAGTACTTC. It yields the protein CASSLRQGGYEQYF.

The chain couples TRBV6-5 to TRBJ2-5; D is possibly TRBD2 (6 bases). This CDR3 is built from 12 residues. The germline V gene has CDR1 MNHEY and CDR2 SVGAGI. The V end was cut by 6 bases, the J end by 5 bases, with 10 bases between. The CDR3 protein is CASSLRGETQYF. For the CDR3, the DNA is TGTGCCAGCAGCCTTCGGGGGGAGACCCAGTACTTC.

The chain joins TRBV28 to TRBJ1-4; 7 bases match TRBD1. From germline, CDR1 is MDHEN and CDR2 SYDVKM. CDR3 length: 15 amino acids. V lost 1 base to trimming and J lost 10 bases; unmatched junction nucleotides: 9. The CDR3 DNA is TGTGCCAGCAGTTTATCGGACAGGAAAATTGTAAAACTGTTTTTT. Residues: CASSLSDRKIVKLFF.

The chain employs TRBV19 and TRBJ1-5, with a tentative D call TRBD1 (6 bases). With 3 bases removed from V and 3 bases from J, the gap between germline ends came to 12 bases. The germline V gene has CDR1 LNHDA and CDR2 SQIVND (reference sequence). CDR3 size: 15 residues. As DNA, the CDR3 is TGTGCCAGTAGTATCTCCAGGGGTGTCAATCAGCCCCAGCATTTT. This codes for CASSISRGVNQPQHF.

The chain recombines TRBV19 with TRBJ1-4; D ambiguous. The V end lost 7 bases, the J end lost 0 bases, and 9 bases lay between the germline ends. Germline lookup yields CDR1 LNHDA and CDR2 SQIVND (reference sequence). The CDR3 is 14 residues long. Written as DNA, the CDR3 is TGTGCCAGTACTTTCAGTGCAACTAATGAAAAACTGTTTTTT. Translated: CASTFSATNEKLFF.

The chain links TRBV10-3 to TRBJ1-5; D perhaps matches TRBD1 (5 bases). From germline, CDR1 is ENHRY and CDR2 SYGVKD. V lost 2 bases to trimming and J lost 7 bases, with 12 bases between them. There are 14 residues in the CDR3. The CDR3 loop is CAISEVGGGQPQHF. The CDR3, as DNA: TGTGCCATCAGTGAGGTGGGGGGAGGCCAGCCCCAGCATTTT.

V and J are TRBV5-4 and TRBJ2-3; TRBD2 matches at 10 bases. This CDR3 comprises 17 residues. V lost 4 bases and J lost 3; bases outside the gene matches: 11. Germline V gene sequence: CDR1 SGHNT, CDR2 YYREEE (reference sequence). The CDR3 DNA follows: TGTGCCAGCAGCCCTAAAAACAGCGGGGGGGTAACAGATACGCAGTATTTT. This translates into CASSPKNSGGVTDTQYF.

CDR3 nucleotides: TGCGCCAGCAGCCCCGGGGGTAGCCGGGGCACAGATACGCAGTATTTT. Protein sequence: CASSPGGSRGTDTQYF. The chain uses TRBV5-1 and TRBJ2-3; D is possibly TRBD2 (6 bases). Germline V gives CDR1 SGHRS, CDR2 YFSETQ. Trimming left V 4 bases short and J 1 base short, with 16 bases between. The CDR3 consists of 16 residues.

The chain joins TRBV19 to TRBJ2-3; 8 nucleotides match TRBD1. This CDR3 comprises 13 residues. The J segment lost 7 bases and the V segment lost 5 bases, leaving 5 bases of the junction unmatched. Germline CDR1 is LNHDA and CDR2 is SQIVND (reference sequence). The CDR3 is CASSAGDRNTQYF. In nucleotides, the CDR3 is TGTGCCAGTAGTGCCGGGGACAGGAATACGCAGTATTTT.

This chain joins TRBV13 and TRBJ1-1; D not certain. The CDR3 contains 17 residues. With 3 bases removed from V and 1 base from J, the gap between germline ends came to 18 bases. CDR1 and CDR2 (germline): PRHDT, FYEKMQ (reference sequence). The CDR3 loop reads CASSLRRQEQPNTEAFF. DNA of the CDR3: TGTGCCAGCAGCTTGAGGAGGCAGGAACAACCGAACACTGAAGCTTTCTTT.

This chain connects TRBV7-8 to TRBJ2-7; maybe TRBD2 (5 bases). In germline, CDR1 is SGHVS, CDR2 FQNEAQ. Between the trimmed V and J ends, which lost 6 bases and 1 base, there was a span of 10 bases. CDR3 length equals 13 residues. The CDR3 DNA sequence: TGTGCCAGCAGTCTCCCGGGGTCCTACGAGCAGTACGTC. It translates to CASSLPGSYEQYV.

The rearrangement joins TRBV5-1 to TRBJ2-1; D gene ambiguous. Looked up from germline, CDR1 is SGHRS and CDR2 is YFSETQ. CDR3 length: 14 amino acids. Trimming cost V 7 bases and J 5 bases, with 16 bases left between them. The CDR3 sequence is CASRAGARNNEQFF. In DNA, the CDR3 is TGCGCCAGCCGCGCCGGAGCTAGAAACAATGAGCAGTTCTTC.

This rearrangement joins TRBV25-1 to TRBJ2-7, with TRBD1 as a possible D gene (6 bases). In germline, CDR1 is MGHDK, CDR2 SYGVNS. V shed 1 base and J shed 0 bases, with 10 bases lying between them. CDR3 length: 15 residues. The CDR3 is CASSELVQGSYEQYF. The CDR3, as DNA: TGTGCCAGCAGTGAATTGGTACAGGGCTCCTACGAGCAGTACTTC.

This chain uses TRBV4-2 with TRBJ1-3, with D tentatively TRBD1 (5 bases). V lost 0 bases to trimming and J lost 0 bases, with 12 bases between them. CDR3 length equals 17 residues. The germline gives CDR1 LGHNA, CDR2 YNFKEQ. The CDR3 DNA is TGTGCCAGCAGCCAAGATTGGGGCGGTAACTCTGGAAACACCATATATTTT. Protein sequence: CASSQDWGGNSGNTIYF.

This sequence joins TRBV13 and TRBJ1-1; no firm D call. V lost 1 base and J lost 8, with 11 bases in between. The germline gives CDR1 PRHDT, CDR2 FYEKMQ (reference sequence). The CDR3 is 13 residues long. The CDR3 region is CASSLDWASEAFF. The CDR3 nucleotides read TGTGCCAGCAGCTTAGATTGGGCGTCCGAAGCTTTCTTT.

The rearrangement joins TRBV18 to TRBJ2-1; D might be TRBD2 (5 bases). This CDR3 has 15 residues. The germline gives CDR1 KGHSH, CDR2 LQKENI. Trimming removed 1 base at V and 5 bases at J, with 12 bases between. The CDR3 region has the DNA TGTGCCAGCTCACCACGAGGAGGTGCCCACAATGAGCAGTTCTTC. Protein product: CASSPRGGAHNEQFF.

The V call is TRBV4-2, the J call TRBJ2-1; maybe TRBD1 (5 bases). In germline, CDR1 is LGHNA, CDR2 YNFKEQ. The V end lost 0 bases, the J end lost 6 bases, and 21 bases lay between the germline ends. The CDR3 spans 18 residues. CDR3 nucleotide sequence: TGTGCCAGCAGCCAAGAAGTTATGCGACAGCGCGAGGTCAATGAGCAGTTCTTC. Protein product: CASSQEVMRQREVNEQFF.

In its sample, this clone was seen once. This specimen includes other DNA sequences encoding the same CDR3. The J gene is TRBJ2-5, the V gene TRBV9; TRBD2 matches 9 bases. Per the germline V gene, CDR1 is SGDLS and CDR2 is YYNGEE. Trimming took 0 bases from V and 4 from J; bases not matched to a gene: 7. The CDR3 has 16 residues. The CDR3 nucleotides are TGTGCCAGCAGCGTAGGGGGCGGGGGGGCTCCAGAGACCCAGTACTTC. This sequence encodes CASSVGGGGAPETQYF.

The chain combines TRBV3-1 (or the pseudogene TRBV3-2) with TRBJ2-2, with 7 bases lining up with TRBD1. Germline CDR1 LGHDT, CDR2 YNNKEL (reference sequence). The junction had 6 bases not matched to a gene; V was cut back by 1 base and J by 4 bases. The CDR3 covers 16 residues. The DNA for the CDR3 is TGTGCCAGCAGCCAAGTCAGGGGGTTAGGCACCGGGGAGCTGTTTTTT. This translates into CASSQVRGLGTGELFF.